This T cell receptor beta chain is from a study of blood T cell repertoires in COVID-19. About the research overall: The origin of the acute and convalescent COVID-19 samples was the United States, Italy and Spain. The cDNA or gDNA used as material had been derived from T cells, B-cell-depleted T cells, or PBMCs.

Profiling relied on immunoSEQ multiplex PCR, and the TCRdb table lists in-frame clones only, not all of them. The sample consists of approximately 100,000 clones, 82% of them appearing once. The CDR3 contains 15 residues. V was pared by 3 bases and J by 0 bases, with 9 bases between. Germline loops: CDR1 WNHNN, CDR2 SYGVQD (reference sequence). This TCR was recovered from a man between 70 and 80 years old with acute or convalescent COVID-19. Sequencing was done on a sample of peripheral blood. The chain joins TRBV10-1 to TRBJ1-3; possibly TRBD1 for D (6 bases). This chain's CDR3 is CASSDGGFSGNTIYF. CDR3 DNA: TGCGCCAGCAGTGATGGGGGCTTCTCTGGAAACACCATATATTTT.